The 4 T cell receptor beta chains in this list originate from one sample, sequenced in a study of CD8+CD57+ T cells in acquired aplastic anemia. Selection for sequencing was limited to patients who had shown CD8+CD57+ cell expansion by flow cytometry. TCR beta VDJ and CDR3 profiles were obtained from a genomic DNA template. TCRdb called the reads again in MiXCR, with one record for every CDR3 protein. Here the sample spans roughly 250,000 distinct CDR3 sequences, roughly 82% being singletons. Source material: sorted CD4+, CD8+, or CD8+CD57+ T cells (not recorded which) from PBMCs. These receptors came from a human donor with aplastic anemia.

With regard to this clonotype: No conserved phenylalanine or tryptophan is present at the end of the CDR3, so a read error is the likely explanation. The DNA is omitted, as the CDR3 cannot be located on it reliably, and the CDR3 follows TCRdb's listing. The chain employs TRBV7-9 and TRBJ1-6. Germline values: CDR1 SEHNR, CDR2 FQNEAQ (reference sequence). The CDR3 spans 13 amino acids, including both terminal residues. The CDR3 loop reads CASSLAGPSDTHY.

This clonotype has just a few counts. This chain connects TRBV10-2 to TRBJ2-1, with unresolved D. The germline V and J ends were trimmed by 8 bases and 0 bases, with 11 bases remaining between them. The CDR3 length is 14 residues. Looked up from germline, CDR1 is WSHSY and CDR2 is SAAADI. In DNA form, the CDR3 reads TGCGCCAGCCGTATGGGTAACTCCTACAATGAGCAGTTCTTC. Amino acid sequence: CASRMGNSYNEQFF.

The chain joins TRBV6-5 to TRBJ1-2; TRBD1 is a possible D gene (6 bases). CDR1 is MNHEY, CDR2 SVGAGI, per germline. Trimming took off 6 bases at V and 3 bases at J, with 11 bases between the two ends. CDR3 length: 13 residues. In DNA form, the CDR3 reads TGTGCCAGCAGCATCGACAGGTACTATGGCTACACCTTC. This codes for CASSIDRYYGYTF.

The chain uses TRBV7-9 and TRBJ1-1; D unresolved. The CDR3 totals 15 residues. V dropped 3 bases and J dropped 14 bases, with 25 bases sitting between them. Germline values: CDR1 SEHNR, CDR2 FQNEAQ (reference sequence). The CDR3 DNA sequence: TGTGCCAGCAGCTTTCAAAGGAGCGGGAACAGTGATGAGTTCTTT. The encoded protein is CASSFQRSGNSDEFF.